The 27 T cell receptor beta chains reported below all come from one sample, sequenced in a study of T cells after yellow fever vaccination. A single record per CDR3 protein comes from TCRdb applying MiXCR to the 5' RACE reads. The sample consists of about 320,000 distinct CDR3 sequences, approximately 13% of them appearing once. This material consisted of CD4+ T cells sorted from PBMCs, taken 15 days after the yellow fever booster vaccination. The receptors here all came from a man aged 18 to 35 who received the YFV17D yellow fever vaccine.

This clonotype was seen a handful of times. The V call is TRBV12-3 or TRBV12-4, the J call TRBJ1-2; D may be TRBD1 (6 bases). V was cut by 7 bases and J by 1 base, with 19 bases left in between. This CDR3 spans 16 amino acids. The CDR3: CASIPVGGTLNYGYTF. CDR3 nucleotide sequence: TGTGCCAGCATTCCCGTTGGCGGGACACTTAACTATGGCTACACCTTC.

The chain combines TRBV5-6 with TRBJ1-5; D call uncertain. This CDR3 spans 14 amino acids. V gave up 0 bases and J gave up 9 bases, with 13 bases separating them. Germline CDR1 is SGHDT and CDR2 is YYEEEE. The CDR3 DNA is TGTGCCAGCAGCTTGGGTGGAGGGCCAGGGCCCCAGCATTTT. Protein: CASSLGGGPGPQHF.

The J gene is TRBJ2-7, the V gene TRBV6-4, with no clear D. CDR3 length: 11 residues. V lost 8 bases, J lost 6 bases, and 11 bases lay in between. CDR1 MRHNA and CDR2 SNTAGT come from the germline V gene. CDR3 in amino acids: CASSFMFEQYV. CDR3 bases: TGTGCCAGCTCGTTTATGTTCGAGCAGTACGTC.

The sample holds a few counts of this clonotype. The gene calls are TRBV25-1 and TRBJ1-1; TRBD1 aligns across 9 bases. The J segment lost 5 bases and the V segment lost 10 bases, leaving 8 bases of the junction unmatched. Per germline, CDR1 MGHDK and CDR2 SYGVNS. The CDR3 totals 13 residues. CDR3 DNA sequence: TGTGCCACCCAGGGGACAGGGAGTACTGAAGCTTTCTTT. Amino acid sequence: CATQGTGSTEAFF.

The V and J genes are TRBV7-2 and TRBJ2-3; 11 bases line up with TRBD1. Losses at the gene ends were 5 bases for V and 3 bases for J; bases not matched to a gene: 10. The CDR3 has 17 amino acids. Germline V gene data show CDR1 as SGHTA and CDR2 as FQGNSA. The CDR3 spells CASSRTAGQGVTDTQYF. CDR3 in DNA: TGTGCCAGCAGCCGAACCGCGGGACAGGGGGTAACAGATACGCAGTATTTT.

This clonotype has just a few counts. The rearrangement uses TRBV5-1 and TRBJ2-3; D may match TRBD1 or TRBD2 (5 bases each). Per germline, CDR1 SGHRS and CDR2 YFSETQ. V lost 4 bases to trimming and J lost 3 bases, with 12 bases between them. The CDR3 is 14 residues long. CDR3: CASSPGTETDTQYF. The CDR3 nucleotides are TGCGCCAGCAGCCCCGGGACGGAAACAGATACGCAGTATTTT.

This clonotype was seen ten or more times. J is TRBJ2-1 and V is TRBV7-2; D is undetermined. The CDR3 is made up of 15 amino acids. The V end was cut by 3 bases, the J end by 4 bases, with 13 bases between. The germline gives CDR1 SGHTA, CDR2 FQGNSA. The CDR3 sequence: CASSFTENSYNEQFF. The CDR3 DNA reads TGTGCCAGCAGCTTCACCGAAAACTCGTACAATGAGCAGTTCTTC.

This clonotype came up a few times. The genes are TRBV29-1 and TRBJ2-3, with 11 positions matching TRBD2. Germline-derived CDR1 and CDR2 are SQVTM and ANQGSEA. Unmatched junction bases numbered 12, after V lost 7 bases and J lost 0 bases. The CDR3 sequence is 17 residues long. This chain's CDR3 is CSARTGTSGTSTDTQYF. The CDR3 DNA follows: TGCAGCGCCAGAACCGGGACTAGCGGAACTAGCACAGATACGCAGTATTTT.

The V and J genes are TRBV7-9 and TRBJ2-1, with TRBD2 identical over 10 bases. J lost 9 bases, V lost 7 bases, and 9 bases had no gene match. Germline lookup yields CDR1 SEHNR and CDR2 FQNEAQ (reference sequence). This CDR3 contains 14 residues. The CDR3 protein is CASTKSGGVPEQFF. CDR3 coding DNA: TGTGCCAGCACTAAAAGCGGGGGGGTCCCTGAGCAGTTCTTC.

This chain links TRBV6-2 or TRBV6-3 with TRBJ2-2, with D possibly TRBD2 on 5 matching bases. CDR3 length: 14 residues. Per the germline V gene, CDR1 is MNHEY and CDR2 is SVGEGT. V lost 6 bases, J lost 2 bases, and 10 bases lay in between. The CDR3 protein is CASRRTRNTGELFF. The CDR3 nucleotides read TGTGCCAGCAGGAGAACTAGAAACACCGGGGAGCTGTTTTTT.

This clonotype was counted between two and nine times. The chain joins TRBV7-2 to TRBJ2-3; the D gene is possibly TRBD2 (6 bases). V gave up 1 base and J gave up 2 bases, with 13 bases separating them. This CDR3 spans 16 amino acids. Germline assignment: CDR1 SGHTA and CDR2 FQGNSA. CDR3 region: CASSLGGVGFTDTQYF. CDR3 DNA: TGTGCCAGCAGCTTAGGGGGGGTGGGATTCACAGATACGCAGTATTTT.

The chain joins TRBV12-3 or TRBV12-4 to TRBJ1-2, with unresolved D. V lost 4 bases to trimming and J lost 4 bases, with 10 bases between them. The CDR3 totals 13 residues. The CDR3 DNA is TGTGCCAGCAGTTCCCCTTTTAGCTATGGCTACACCTTC. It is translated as CASSSPFSYGYTF.

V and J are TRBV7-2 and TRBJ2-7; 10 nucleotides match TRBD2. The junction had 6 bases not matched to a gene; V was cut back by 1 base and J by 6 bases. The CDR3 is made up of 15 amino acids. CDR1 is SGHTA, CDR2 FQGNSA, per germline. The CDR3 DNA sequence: TGTGCCAGCAGCTTAGTAGCGGGGGGCCGCAGCGAGCAGTACTTC. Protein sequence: CASSLVAGGRSEQYF.

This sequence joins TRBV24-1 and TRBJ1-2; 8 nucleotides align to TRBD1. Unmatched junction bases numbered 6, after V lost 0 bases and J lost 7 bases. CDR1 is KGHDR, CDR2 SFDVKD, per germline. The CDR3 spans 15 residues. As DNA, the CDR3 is TGTGCCACCAGTGATTTGCACCCAGGGGGCTGTGGCTACACCTTC. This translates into CATSDLHPGGCGYTF.

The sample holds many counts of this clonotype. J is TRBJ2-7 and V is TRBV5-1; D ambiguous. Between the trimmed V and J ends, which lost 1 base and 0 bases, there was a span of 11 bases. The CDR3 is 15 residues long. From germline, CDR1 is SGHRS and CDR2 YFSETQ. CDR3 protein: CASSLHDGSSYEQYF. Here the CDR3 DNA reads TGCGCCAGCAGCTTGCACGACGGCAGCTCCTACGAGCAGTACTTC.

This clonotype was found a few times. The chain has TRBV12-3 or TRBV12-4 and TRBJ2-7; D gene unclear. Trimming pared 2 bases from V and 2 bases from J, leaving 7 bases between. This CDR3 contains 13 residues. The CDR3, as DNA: TGTGCCAGCAGTTTAAACCCTACCTACGAGCAGTACGTC. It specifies CASSLNPTYEQYV.

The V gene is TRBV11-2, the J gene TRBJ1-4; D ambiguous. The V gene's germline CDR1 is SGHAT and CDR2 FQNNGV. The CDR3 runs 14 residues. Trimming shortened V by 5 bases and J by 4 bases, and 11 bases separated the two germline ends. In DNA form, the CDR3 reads TGTGCCAGCAGCGGGTGGGGTGGTAATGAAAAACTGTTTTTT. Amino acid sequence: CASSGWGGNEKLFF.

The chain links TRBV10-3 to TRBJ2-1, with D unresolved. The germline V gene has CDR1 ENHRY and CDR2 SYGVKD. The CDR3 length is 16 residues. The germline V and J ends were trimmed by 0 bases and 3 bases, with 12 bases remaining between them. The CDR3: CAISESTAKNYNEQFF. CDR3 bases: TGTGCCATCAGTGAGTCTACTGCCAAGAACTACAATGAGCAGTTCTTC.

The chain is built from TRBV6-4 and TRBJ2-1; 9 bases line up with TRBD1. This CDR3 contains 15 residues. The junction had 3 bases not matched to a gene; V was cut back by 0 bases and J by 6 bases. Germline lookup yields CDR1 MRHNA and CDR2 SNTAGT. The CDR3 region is CASSDSGTGTNEQFF. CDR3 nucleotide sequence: TGTGCCAGCAGTGACTCCGGGACAGGGACCAATGAGCAGTTCTTC.

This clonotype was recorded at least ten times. The CDR3: CASSFAQDSPSTDTQYF. DNA of the CDR3: TGTGCCAGCAGCTTCGCCCAGGACAGTCCTAGCACAGATACGCAGTATTTT. The chain combines TRBV11-2 with TRBJ2-3, with TRBD1 as a possible D gene (6 bases). There are 17 residues in the CDR3. Germline lookup yields CDR1 SGHAT and CDR2 FQNNGV. V was trimmed by 3 bases and J by 0 bases, leaving 16 bases between them.

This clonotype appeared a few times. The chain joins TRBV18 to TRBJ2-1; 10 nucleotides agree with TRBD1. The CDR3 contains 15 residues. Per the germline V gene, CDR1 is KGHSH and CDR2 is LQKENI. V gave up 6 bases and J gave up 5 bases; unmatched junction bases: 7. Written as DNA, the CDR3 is TGTGCCAGCTCGCCGGGACAGGGGAAAAACAATGAGCAGTTCTTC. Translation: CASSPGQGKNNEQFF.

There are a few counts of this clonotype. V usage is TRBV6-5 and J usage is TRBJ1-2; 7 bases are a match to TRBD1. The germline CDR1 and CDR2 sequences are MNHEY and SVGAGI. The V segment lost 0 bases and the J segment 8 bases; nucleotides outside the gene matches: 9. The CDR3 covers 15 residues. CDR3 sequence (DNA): TGTGCCAGCAGTTACTCGAGACAGGGCTTATACGGCTACACCTTC. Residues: CASSYSRQGLYGYTF.

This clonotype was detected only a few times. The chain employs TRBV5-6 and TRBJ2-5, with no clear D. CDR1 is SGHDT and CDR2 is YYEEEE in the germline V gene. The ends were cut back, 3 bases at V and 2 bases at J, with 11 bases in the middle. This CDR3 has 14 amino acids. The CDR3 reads CASSWDDGQETQYF. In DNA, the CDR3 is TGTGCCAGCAGCTGGGATGACGGACAAGAGACCCAGTACTTC.

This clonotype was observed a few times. CDR3 DNA: TGTGCCAGCAGTCCCAGGGCATCGGGAAACTATGGCTACACCTTC. Amino acids: CASSPRASGNYGYTF. This chain links TRBV6-5 with TRBJ1-2; perhaps TRBD1 as D (5 bases). The CDR3 covers 15 residues. The V end was cut by 5 bases, the J end by 2 bases, with 15 bases between. CDR1 and CDR2 from the germline V gene are MNHEY and SVGAGI.

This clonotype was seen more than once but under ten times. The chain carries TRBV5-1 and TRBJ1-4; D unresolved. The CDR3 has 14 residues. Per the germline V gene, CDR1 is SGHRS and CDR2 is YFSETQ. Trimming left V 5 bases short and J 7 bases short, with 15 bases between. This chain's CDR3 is CASSQDSTLEKLFF. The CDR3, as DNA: TGCGCCAGCAGTCAAGATTCGACACTTGAAAAACTGTTTTTT.

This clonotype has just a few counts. DNA of the CDR3: TGTGCCAGCAGCTTAAGAGGGGTCACTAGCGGGGGAACAGATACGCAGTATTTT. Translated, it gives CASSLRGVTSGGTDTQYF. V usage is TRBV7-3 and J usage is TRBJ2-3, with 11 positions matching TRBD2. The CDR3 is 18 amino acids. Germline V gene data show CDR1 as SGHTA and CDR2 as FQGTGA. Trimming removed 1 base from V and 3 bases from J; junction bases left unmatched: 9. The entire variable domain, with the rest obtained from reference TRBV7-3 and TRBJ2-3, is as follows: GAGVSQTPSNKVTEKGKYVELRCDPISGHTALYWYRQSLGQGPEFLIYFQGTGAADDSGLPNDRFFAVRPEGSVSTLKIQRTERGDSAVYLCASSLRGVTSGGTDTQYFGPGTRLTVL.

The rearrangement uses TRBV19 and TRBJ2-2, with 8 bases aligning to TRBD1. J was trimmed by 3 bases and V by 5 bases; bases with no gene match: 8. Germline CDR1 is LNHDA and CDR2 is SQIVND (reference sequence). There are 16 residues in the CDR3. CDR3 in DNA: TGTGCCAGTAGTGCCGCCCGGACAGGGTACACCGGGGAGCTGTTTTTT. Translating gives CASSAARTGYTGELFF.